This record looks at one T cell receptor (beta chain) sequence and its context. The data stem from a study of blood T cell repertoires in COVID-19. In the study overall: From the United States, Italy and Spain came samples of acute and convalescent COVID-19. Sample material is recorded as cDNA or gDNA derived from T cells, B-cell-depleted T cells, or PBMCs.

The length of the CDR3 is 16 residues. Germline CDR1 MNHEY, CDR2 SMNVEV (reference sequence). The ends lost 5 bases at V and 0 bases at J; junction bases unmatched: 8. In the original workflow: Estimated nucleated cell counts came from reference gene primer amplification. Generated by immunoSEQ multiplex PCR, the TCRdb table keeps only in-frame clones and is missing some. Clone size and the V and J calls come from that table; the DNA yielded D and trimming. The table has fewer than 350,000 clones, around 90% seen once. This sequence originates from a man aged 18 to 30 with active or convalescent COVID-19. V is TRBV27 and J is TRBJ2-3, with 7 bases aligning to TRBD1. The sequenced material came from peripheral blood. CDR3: CASSVGTVFSTDTQYF. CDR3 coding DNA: TGTGCCAGCAGTGTGGGGACAGTTTTCAGCACAGATACGCAGTATTTT.